The text below deals with one T cell receptor (beta chain). Before being deemed recovered, Cohort 3 donors had two negative PCRs, clearance, or symptom resolution. The sample is drawn from a study of blood T cell repertoires in COVID-19. Trimming removed 4 bases at V and 4 bases at J, with 11 bases between. The CDR3 length is 14 residues. The germline V gene encodes CDR1 LGHDT and CDR2 YNNKEL (reference sequence). The protocol was immunoSEQ multiplex PCR, while the TCRdb copy is restricted to in-frame clones and leaves out a portion. The profile covers more than 200,000 clones, with under 95% appearing a single time and 1.5% to 2% taken by the ten largest.

This chain uses TRBV3-1 (or the pseudogene TRBV3-2) with TRBJ1-3, with D unclear. This sequence was found in a woman between 18 and 29 years old who had recovered from COVID-19. Material: PBMCs or T cells enriched from blood (not recorded which). The CDR3 protein is CASSRGPRGNTIYF. DNA of the CDR3: TGTGCCAGCAGCCGTGGCCCCCGCGGAAACACCATATATTTT.